This T cell receptor (beta chain) was recovered during a study of blood T cell repertoires in COVID-19 (dated by TCRdb to the early 2020s). General notes on the study: Samples covering the acute and convalescent phases of COVID-19 were provided by collaborators in the United States, Italy and Spain. The material from the prospective study consisted of cDNA or gDNA derived from T cells, B-cell-depleted T cells, or PBMCs. The dataset comprised deeply sampled blood TCRbeta repertoires from subjects exposed to, actively infected with, or recovered from COVID-19. The repertoires were released in a freely available public database meant as a resource for research on the immune response to SARS-CoV-2. Samples were obtained from the ongoing ImmuneRACE study (first 160 participants) and from about 1,300 subjects provided by 6 global collaborators. Nearly every sample came with metadata listing a de-identified subject ID, COVID-19 status, age in years and sex. Where HLA class I and class II types were available, the types were taken from metadata supplied by the sample provider, not from assay-based typing.

Participants in the prospective study were aged roughly 18 to 95 years, lived in about two dozen United States geographic areas, and enrolled through a virtual design. In the prospective study, participants were assigned to cohorts based on the clinical history participants reported in a screening survey and a study questionnaire. In the prospective study, mobile phlebotomists collected whole blood, serum and a nasopharyngeal or oropharyngeal swab from each participant. Over a roughly 2-month period, participants in the prospective study had the option of providing additional blood draws and questionnaires. Blood samples from the prospective study were shipped frozen or at room temperature prior to DNA extraction. Comment on this clone: This clone's antigen is unknown. No much larger clone is present one base from it, and per-base qualities are unavailable.

What the research found in general, with its limitations: The quantity of clinical and demographic metadata differed by source and by participant and was supplied without curation.

TCRbeta CDR3 regions were amplified from genomic DNA using the immunoSEQ Assay, a bias-controlled multiplex PCR. From the authors' description of their analysis: The number of nucleated cells in each sample was estimated from the amplification of reference gene primers within the assay. To quantify the absolute abundance of each unique TCRbeta CDR3 rearrangement, sequence reads were collapsed and filtered. For each sample, productive Simpson clonality was calculated by taking the square root of Simpson's diversity index across productive rearrangements. This immuneACCESS table, as held by TCRdb, lists in-frame sequences with V and J called but not all clones. Of the missing ones, under half trace to an unresolved V gene in checked studies; the others have no known cause. That table furnishes V, J and clone size, whereas the DNA furnished D and trimming. The sample table holds about 230,000 clones, of which roughly 86% were seen once. Of the sample, 3.5% to 4% falls within the top ten clones.

The sequence came from a woman in her twenties or thirties with acute COVID-19. Sequenced input: PBMCs or T cells enriched from blood (not recorded which).

The nucleotide sequence reads as follows: TGTGCCAGCAGCCGCTTCTTGGACAGGAGGTCTGGAAACACCATATATTTT. Translation gives CASSRFLDRRSGNTIYF. The chain uses TRBV7-6 and TRBJ1-3; the central 7 bases match TRBD1. The CDR3 covers 17 residues, taking in both the cysteine and the phenylalanine. Just CDR3 DNA is preserved here, 51 bases in frame from base 1. V is pruned by 5 bases and J by 1 base, leaving 11 bases of the junction without a gene match. For CDR1 and CDR2, the germline V gene lists SGHVS and FNYEAQ.